This passage covers 6 T cell receptor beta chains from one sample sequenced in a study of cytomegalovirus exposure and HLA in healthy donors. Sequenced by immunoSEQ multiplex PCR; TCRdb stores in-frame clones only, minus some. The table records over 100,000 clones, 88% of them present only once. Sequencing was done on a sample of PBMCs. Receptors were obtained from a young woman in good health and CMV-seronegative.

This clone was counted a single time. The gene calls are TRBV11-3 and TRBJ1-3; 7 nucleotides align to TRBD1. V dropped 7 bases and J dropped 4; count of bases not matched to a gene: 7. The length of the CDR3 is 14 residues. CDR1 and CDR2 from the germline V gene are SGHNT and YENEEA. CDR3 sequence (DNA): TGTGCCAGCACCATACAGGGGAACGGAAACACCATATATTTT. Protein: CASTIQGNGNTIYF.

The rearrangement links TRBV5-5 to TRBJ1-1; maybe TRBD1 (6 bases). CDR1 and CDR2 from the germline V gene are SGHKS and YYEKEE (reference sequence). The CDR3 totals 14 residues. Trimming shortened V by 5 bases and J by 4 bases, and 15 bases separated the two germline ends. This chain's CDR3 is CASRLEGVGTEAFF. Written as DNA, the CDR3 is TGTGCCAGCAGACTCGAGGGGGTGGGCACTGAAGCTTTCTTT.

The chain employs TRBV7-2 and TRBJ1-1, with D perhaps TRBD1 (5 bases). The CDR3 length is 12 residues. CDR1 and CDR2 from the germline V gene are SGHTA and FQGNSA. With 1 base removed from V and 8 bases from J, the gap between germline ends came to 8 bases. The DNA of the CDR3 is TGTGCCAGCAGCTTAGTTCAGGGAGAAGCTTTCTTT. The encoded protein is CASSLVQGEAFF.

The V gene is TRBV6-4, the J gene TRBJ2-2; 13 bases are a match to TRBD2. The length of the CDR3 is 15 residues. Trimming removed 6 bases from V and 6 bases from J; junction bases left unmatched: 4. CDR1 is MRHNA and CDR2 is SNTAGT in the germline V gene. The CDR3 region is CASRRTSGGSGELFF. The CDR3, as DNA: TGTGCCAGCAGGAGGACTAGCGGGGGTTCCGGGGAGCTGTTTTTT.

V usage is TRBV4-3 and J usage is TRBJ2-5; perhaps TRBD1 as D (6 bases). V lost 1 base and J lost 5, with 14 bases in between. Germline loops: CDR1 LGHNA, CDR2 YSLEER. This CDR3 is 15 amino acids long. The CDR3 sequence is CASSQVRGYWETQYF. The CDR3 nucleotides read TGCGCCAGCAGCCAAGTAAGGGGGTATTGGGAGACCCAGTACTTC.

This chain connects TRBV5-6 to TRBJ2-6; the D is unclear. Germline V gene lookup returns CDR1 SGHDT and CDR2 YYEEEE. The CDR3 length is 16 residues. Trimming cost V 0 bases and J 0 bases, with 7 bases left between them. This CDR3 is CASSLDPSSGANVLTF. In DNA, the CDR3 is TGTGCCAGCAGCTTGGACCCCAGCTCTGGGGCCAACGTCCTGACTTTC.